This T cell receptor beta chain derives from a study of neurological immune-mediated disorders. This clonotype was recorded at least ten times. As yet, its antigen is unknown. Study-wide findings and caveats: Healthy controls had more TCR clonal expansion than multiple sclerosis, which showed the least, whereas HTLV-1-associated myelopathy showed the most.

The CDR3 length is 15 residues. From germline, CDR1 is SGHTA and CDR2 FQGNSA. V lost 5 bases and J lost 4; bases outside the gene matches: 9. One entry per CDR3 protein results from TCRdb running MiXCR on the 5' RACE reads. This sample yields 60,000 to 85,000 distinct CDR3 sequences, of which under 5.5% are seen a single time; 2% to 2.5% belongs to the top ten. The V call is TRBV7-2, the J call TRBJ1-2, with 8 bases lining up with TRBD1. The sample was PBMCs. The clonotype comes from a woman between 70 and 85 years old with multiple sclerosis. The CDR3 DNA reads as TGTGCCAGCAGCCCACGTCCCGGGACAGGCTATGGCTACACCTTC. It translates to CASSPRPGTGYGYTF.